This TCR beta chain is drawn from a study of blood T cells in healthy people across ages. In its sample, this clonotype was seen many times. Through a sample-barcoded 5' primer and a J-beta primer mix, a second PCR was run for about 6 to 11 cycles. A single record per CDR3 protein comes from TCRdb applying MiXCR to the 5' RACE reads. The table shows 1.5 million to 2 million distinct CDR3 sequences, with about 31% occurring only once. Germline CDR1 and CDR2: SGDLS and YYNGEE. The CDR3 sequence is 17 residues long. The V gene lost 0 bases and the J gene lost 1 base, with 16 bases spanning the gap. This clonotype was obtained from a woman aged 25-40 years in good health. The chain joins TRBV9 to TRBJ2-5, with TRBD1 as a possible D gene (6 bases). The sequenced sample consisted of blood. The CDR3 region has the DNA TGTGCCAGCAGCGTAGCTTATGGTGAGGACAGCCAAGAGACCCAGTACTTC. Protein: CASSVAYGEDSQETQYF.